The source of this T cell receptor beta chain is a study of CD8 T cells in Susac syndrome (dated by TCRdb to the late 2010s). Concerning the study at large: Whether CD8+ T cell activation and differentiation in Susac syndrome was antigen driven was tested using repertoire sequencing. Overall results and qualifications from the work: The number of individuals in the TCR sequencing and HLA analysis was recognized as being relatively small.

As concerns this clonotype: No cognate antigen has been identified for it. No quality values exist for individual bases; no much larger clone is one base distant.

V and J are truncated by 8 bases and 6 bases respectively, leaving an intervening sequence of 11 bases. The CDR3 goes from the cysteine to the phenylalanine over 12 residues. The only DNA kept is the CDR3, 36 bases in frame from the first base. RNA was extracted using the RNeasy kit, and about 0.45 to 1 microgram was reverse transcribed with random hexamers. The immunoSEQ multiplex PCR assay, covering 54 Vbeta and 13 Jbeta segments, was used to amplify TCR beta CDR3 regions. PCR amplification bias was corrected by using a synthetic template baseline for primer optimization and computational correction. The paper's data handling went like this. Reads were assigned to V, D and J genes according to IMGT and analyzed in immunoSEQ Analyzer, with only productive sequences retained. To calculate clonality, Shannon entropy was normalized by log2 of the number of productive unique sequences and then subtracted from one. For each patient and control, public and private clones were evaluated within the 100 most prevalent clones. Clones were defined as Susac-specific when absent from the healthy and MS cohorts, from over 950 published viral clones and from other ImmuneACCESS disease sequences. TCRdb reran the public reads through fastp at Q25 and MiXCR, keeping productive beta chains. For every CDR3 protein sequence, its rows merge into one entry that carries the most common genes and DNA. TCRdb, rather than the study authors, made the V and J calls. This sample has 150,000 to 200,000 distinct CDR3 sequences in its table, and about 93% of those were observed once. The ten largest clones capture 0.13% of the sample.

Peripheral blood CD8+ and CD4+ T cells from healthy donors, Susac syndrome patients and multiple sclerosis patients were profiled by high-throughput TCR beta sequencing. The healthy donors served as controls matched for age and sex. Bulk CD8+ and CD4+ T cells were purified by magnetic negative isolation, whereas CD8+ TEMRA cells were enriched by FACS. Blood was collected in EDTA tubes and processed within 24 hours, with PBMCs isolated through density gradient centrifugation. PBMCs intended for TCR sequencing were cryopreserved in liquid nitrogen and were subsequently thawed in a 37 degrees C water bath. A purity of at least 90% was achieved for sorted or isolated CD4+, CD8+ and CD8+ TEMRA cells.

This receptor was identified in a human donor in good health. This sequence uses TRBV12-3 or TRBV12-4 and TRBJ2-1, with an unclear D gene assignment. The sequencing sample was made of CD4+ T cells from PBMCs. Read as DNA, the sequence is TGTGCCAGCTGCTTCTTCAGCAATGAGCAGTTCTTC. It translates to CASCFFSNEQFF.